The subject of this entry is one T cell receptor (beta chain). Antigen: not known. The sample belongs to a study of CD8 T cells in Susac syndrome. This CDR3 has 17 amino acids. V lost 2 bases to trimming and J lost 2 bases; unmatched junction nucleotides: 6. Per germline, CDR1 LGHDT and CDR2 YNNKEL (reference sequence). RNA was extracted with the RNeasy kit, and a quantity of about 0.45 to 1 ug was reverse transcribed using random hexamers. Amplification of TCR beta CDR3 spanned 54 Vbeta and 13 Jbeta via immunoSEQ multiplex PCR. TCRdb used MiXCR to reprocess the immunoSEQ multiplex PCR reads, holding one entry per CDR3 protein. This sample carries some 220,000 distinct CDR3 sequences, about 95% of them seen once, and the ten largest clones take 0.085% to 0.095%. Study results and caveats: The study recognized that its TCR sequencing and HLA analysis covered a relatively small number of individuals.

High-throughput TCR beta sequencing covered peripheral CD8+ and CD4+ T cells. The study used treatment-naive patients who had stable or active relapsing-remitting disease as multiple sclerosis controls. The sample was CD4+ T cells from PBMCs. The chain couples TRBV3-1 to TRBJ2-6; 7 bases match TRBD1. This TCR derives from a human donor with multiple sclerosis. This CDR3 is CASSQRQGIAGANVLTF. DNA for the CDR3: TGTGCCAGCAGCCAAAGACAGGGAATAGCTGGGGCCAACGTCCTGACTTTC.